The 19 T cell receptor beta chains given below trace back to one sample, sequenced in a study of breast tumors, draining lymph nodes, adjacent tissues. Breast cancer patients provided tissue from their axillary draining lymph nodes. TCRdb reanalysed the multiplex PCR reads using MiXCR and keeps one entry per CDR3 protein. The sample lists 130,000 or so distinct CDR3 sequences, around 20% occurring once. Sequencing used axillary lymph node tissue. The origin of the receptors is a female donor with breast cancer. Some clones in this sample may be carry-over from other donors' samples.

This clonotype has at least ten counts. This chain links TRBV10-2 with TRBJ2-7; weak D call: TRBD2 (6 bases). Germline V gene lookup returns CDR1 WSHSY and CDR2 SAAADI. The CDR3 is 14 residues long. The germline V and J ends were trimmed by 5 bases and 0 bases, with 11 bases remaining between them. The CDR3 nucleotides read TGCGCCAGCAGTTCGGCGGGAAGCTCCTACGAGCAGTACTTC. Residues: CASSSAGSSYEQYF.

The table lists this clonotype with a few counts. The J gene is TRBJ2-7, the V gene TRBV28, with 11 bases lining up with TRBD1. V was pared by 4 bases and J by 4 bases, with 6 bases of the junction left unmatched. Germline loops: CDR1 MDHEN, CDR2 SYDVKM. This CDR3 comprises 15 residues. The CDR3 sequence is CASSSSGTGGYEQYF. The DNA for the CDR3 is TGTGCCAGCAGTTCCTCCGGGACAGGGGGTTACGAGCAGTACTTC.

This clonotype has ten or more counts. The genes are TRBV30 and TRBJ1-4, with no clear D. The V end lost 1 base, the J end lost 6 bases, and 3 bases lay between the germline ends. Germline CDR1 reads GTSNPN; CDR2 reads SVGIG (reference sequence). This CDR3 comprises 11 residues. For the CDR3, the DNA is TGTGCCTGGAGTGGGGATGAAAAACTGTTTTTT. It yields the protein CAWSGDEKLFF.

Ten or more counts support this clonotype. This chain joins TRBV27 and TRBJ1-6; no reliable D call. Between the trimmed V and J ends, which lost 6 bases and 0 bases, there was a span of 12 bases. The CDR3 has 16 residues. Per germline, CDR1 MNHEY and CDR2 SMNVEV (reference sequence). Here the CDR3 DNA reads TGTGCCAGCAGCTCAAGGCGTAGCTCCTATAATTCACCCCTCCACTTT. Translated: CASSSRRSSYNSPLHF.

V usage is TRBV6-5 and J usage is TRBJ2-4, with a tentative D call TRBD1 (6 bases). CDR3 length: 15 amino acids. V lost 6 bases to trimming and J lost 0 bases, with 12 bases between them. Per germline, CDR1 MNHEY and CDR2 SVGAGI. In DNA form, the CDR3 reads TGTGCCAGCAGCACGGACAGAGTAGCCAAAAACATTCAGTACTTC. This gives the protein CASSTDRVAKNIQYF.

This clonotype was found many times. The chain employs TRBV2 and TRBJ2-3; 10 bases map to TRBD2. Germline lookup yields CDR1 SNHLY and CDR2 FYNNEI. The CDR3 length is 16 residues. Trimming removed 6 bases from V and 3 bases from J; junction bases left unmatched: 9. In nucleotides, the CDR3 is TGTGCCAGCAGAGTCCTAGCGGGAGTGGTAACAGATACGCAGTATTTT. Translated: CASRVLAGVVTDTQYF.

As regards this clonotype: A clone one base away is much larger, so this may be a read error. This chain uses TRBV10-2 with TRBJ2-1, with a possible D match to TRBD1 (5 bases). The CDR3 covers 10 residues. Germline-derived CDR1 and CDR2 are WSHSY and SAAADI. The CDR3 is CATRVDERFF. In nucleotides, the CDR3 is TGCGCCACCAGGGTCGATGAGCGGTTCTTC.

At least ten counts were recorded for this clonotype. The chain is built from TRBV29-1 and TRBJ1-2; D ambiguous. CDR1 is SQVTM and CDR2 is ANQGSEA in the germline V gene. The V end was cut by 1 base, the J end by 2 bases, with 14 bases between. CDR3 length: 15 amino acids. In nucleotides, the CDR3 is TGCAGCGTTGAAGGAGGGATAGGAGCCAACTATGGCTACACCTTC. Protein product: CSVEGGIGANYGYTF. The full variable domain, completed using reference TRBV29-1 and TRBJ1-2, is SAVISQKPSRDICQRGTSLTIQCQVDSQVTMMFWYRQQPGQSLTLIATANQGSEATYESGFVIDKFPISRPNLTFSTLTVSNMSPEDSSIYLCSVEGGIGANYGYTFGSGTRLTVV.

Points on this clonotype: This may arise from a read error, as a much more abundant clone is one base away. The chain links TRBV18 to TRBJ2-7, with 7 bases identical to TRBD2. Trimming at V came to 8 bases and at J to 2 bases, leaving 15 bases not matched to a gene. CDR1 and CDR2 (germline): KGHSH, LQKENI. The CDR3 is 16 residues long. The CDR3 loop is CASPLNLAEVTYEQYF. CDR3 bases: TGTGCCAGCCCACTGAACCTAGCGGAGGTTACCTACGAGCAGTACTTC.

This clonotype was seen ten or more times. Here the CDR3 DNA reads TGTGCCAGCAGCTGGGACAGCTTCTCGCCCCTCCACTTT. Translated, it gives CASSWDSFSPLHF. V is TRBV5-5 and J is TRBJ1-6; 7 bases match TRBD1. CDR1 and CDR2 (germline): SGHKS, YYEKEE (reference sequence). The CDR3 loop spans 13 amino acids. Trimming took 3 bases from V and 13 from J; bases not matched to a gene: 7.

This clonotype was recorded a few times. The chain joins TRBV4-1 to TRBJ1-5; no clear D. V lost 7 bases to trimming and J lost 7 bases, with 17 bases between them. The CDR3 extends over 14 amino acids. Germline-derived CDR1 and CDR2 are MGHRA and YSYEKL. Written as DNA, the CDR3 is TGCGCCAGCACTTCCAGGTGGGGAGAACAGCCCCAGCATTTT. Translated, it gives CASTSRWGEQPQHF.

This clonotype has a handful of counts. This may come from a read error, since a much larger clone is one base off. The V and J genes are TRBV27 and TRBJ2-7; 7 nucleotides line up with TRBD1. V was pared by 5 bases and J by 2 bases, with 12 bases of the junction left unmatched. CDR1 MNHEY and CDR2 SMNVEV come from the germline V gene (reference sequence). The CDR3 consists of 16 residues. CDR3 residues: CASSLDRDREAYEQYF. The CDR3 DNA reads TGTGCCAGCAGTCTGGACCGGGACAGAGAGGCCTACGAGCAGTACTTC.

This clonotype was counted at least ten times. Written as DNA, the CDR3 is TGTGCCAGCAGCTTCCGGGACGCCACCTACAATGAGCAGTTCTTC. Residues: CASSFRDATYNEQFF. J is TRBJ2-1 and V is TRBV5-5; D may match TRBD1 or TRBD2 (5 bases each). The ends were cut back, 2 bases at V and 2 bases at J, with 11 bases in the middle. The CDR3 contains 15 residues. Per germline, CDR1 SGHKS and CDR2 YYEKEE (reference sequence).

This clonotype was seen a handful of times. A much more abundant neighbour one base away suggests this may be a read error. J is TRBJ2-7 and V is TRBV4-1, with a weak D call TRBD2 (5 bases). With 1 base removed from V and 3 bases from J, the gap between germline ends came to 13 bases. The length of the CDR3 is 15 residues. Germline V gene data show CDR1 as MGHRA and CDR2 as YSYEKL. For the CDR3, the DNA is TGCGCCAGCAGCCAAGGAAGGGAGAGCGGCTACGAGCAGTACTTC. Its protein is CASSQGRESGYEQYF.

The genes are TRBV7-8 and TRBJ1-1; no clear D. The CDR3 is 15 amino acids. Trimming shortened V by 0 bases and J by 2 bases, and 10 bases separated the two germline ends. Germline V gene sequence: CDR1 SGHVS, CDR2 FQNEAQ. This CDR3 is CASSLAPVENTEAFF. The CDR3 DNA reads TGTGCCAGCAGCTTAGCCCCCGTCGAAAACACTGAAGCTTTCTTT.

The chain links TRBV28 to TRBJ2-1; TRBD1 matches at 9 bases. This CDR3 comprises 18 residues. Germline V lookup: CDR1 MDHEN, CDR2 SYDVKM. Trimming removed 2 bases from V and 5 bases from J; junction bases left unmatched: 13. Here the CDR3 DNA reads TGTGCCAGCAGTTTACCGGTCCCGGGACAGGGTTTAGACAATGAGCAGTTCTTC. Amino acid sequence: CASSLPVPGQGLDNEQFF.

Notes on this clonotype: Given a much more abundant clone one base away, this may be a read error. The chain links TRBV4-1 to TRBJ2-5, with D possibly TRBD1 on 5 matching bases. Germline V gene data show CDR1 as MGHRA and CDR2 as YSYEKL. CDR3 size: 15 residues. Trimming cost V 2 bases and J 4 bases, with 14 bases left between them. DNA for the CDR3: TGCGCCAGCAGCCAAACAGGACACCTCCGAGAGACCCAGTACTTC. Protein: CASSQTGHLRETQYF.

This clonotype was seen repeatedly, ten times or more. This rearrangement joins TRBV12-3 or TRBV12-4 to TRBJ1-2; 7 bases are a match to TRBD1. The V gene end was trimmed by 5 bases and the J gene end by 5 bases; junction bases not matched to a gene: 14. The CDR3 totals 16 residues. CDR3 loop: CASSATTGTSLYGYTF. The CDR3 DNA sequence: TGTGCCAGCAGTGCCACGACAGGGACTTCCCTTTATGGCTACACCTTC.

This clonotype was counted once. A read error may explain this, as a much larger clone is one base away. The rearrangement uses TRBV19 and TRBJ2-1, with 11 bases that match TRBD2. The ends lost 8 bases at V and 5 bases at J; junction bases unmatched: 11. CDR3 length: 16 amino acids. Germline CDR1 LNHDA, CDR2 SQIVND (reference sequence). Here the CDR3 DNA reads TGTGCCAGTGGTCCACGGGGACTAGCGGACCACAATGAGCAGTTCTTC. This gives the protein CASGPRGLADHNEQFF.